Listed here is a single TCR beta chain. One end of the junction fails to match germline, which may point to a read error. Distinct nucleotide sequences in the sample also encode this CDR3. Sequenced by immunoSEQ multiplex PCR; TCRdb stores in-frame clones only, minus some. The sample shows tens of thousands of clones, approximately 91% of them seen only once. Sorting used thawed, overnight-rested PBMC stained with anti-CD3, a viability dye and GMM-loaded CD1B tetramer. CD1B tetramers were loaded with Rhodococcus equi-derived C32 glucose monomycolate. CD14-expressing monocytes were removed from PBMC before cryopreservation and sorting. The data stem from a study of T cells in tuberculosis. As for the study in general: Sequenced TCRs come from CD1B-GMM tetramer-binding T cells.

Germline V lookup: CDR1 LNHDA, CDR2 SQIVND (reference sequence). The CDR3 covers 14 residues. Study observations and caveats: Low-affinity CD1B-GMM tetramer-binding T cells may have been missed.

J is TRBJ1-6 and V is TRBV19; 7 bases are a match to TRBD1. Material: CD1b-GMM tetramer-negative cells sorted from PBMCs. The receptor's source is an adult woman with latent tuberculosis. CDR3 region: CASSQQGDNSPLHF. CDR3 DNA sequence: TGTGCCAGTAGCCAGCAGGGGGATAATTCCCCCCTCCACTTT.